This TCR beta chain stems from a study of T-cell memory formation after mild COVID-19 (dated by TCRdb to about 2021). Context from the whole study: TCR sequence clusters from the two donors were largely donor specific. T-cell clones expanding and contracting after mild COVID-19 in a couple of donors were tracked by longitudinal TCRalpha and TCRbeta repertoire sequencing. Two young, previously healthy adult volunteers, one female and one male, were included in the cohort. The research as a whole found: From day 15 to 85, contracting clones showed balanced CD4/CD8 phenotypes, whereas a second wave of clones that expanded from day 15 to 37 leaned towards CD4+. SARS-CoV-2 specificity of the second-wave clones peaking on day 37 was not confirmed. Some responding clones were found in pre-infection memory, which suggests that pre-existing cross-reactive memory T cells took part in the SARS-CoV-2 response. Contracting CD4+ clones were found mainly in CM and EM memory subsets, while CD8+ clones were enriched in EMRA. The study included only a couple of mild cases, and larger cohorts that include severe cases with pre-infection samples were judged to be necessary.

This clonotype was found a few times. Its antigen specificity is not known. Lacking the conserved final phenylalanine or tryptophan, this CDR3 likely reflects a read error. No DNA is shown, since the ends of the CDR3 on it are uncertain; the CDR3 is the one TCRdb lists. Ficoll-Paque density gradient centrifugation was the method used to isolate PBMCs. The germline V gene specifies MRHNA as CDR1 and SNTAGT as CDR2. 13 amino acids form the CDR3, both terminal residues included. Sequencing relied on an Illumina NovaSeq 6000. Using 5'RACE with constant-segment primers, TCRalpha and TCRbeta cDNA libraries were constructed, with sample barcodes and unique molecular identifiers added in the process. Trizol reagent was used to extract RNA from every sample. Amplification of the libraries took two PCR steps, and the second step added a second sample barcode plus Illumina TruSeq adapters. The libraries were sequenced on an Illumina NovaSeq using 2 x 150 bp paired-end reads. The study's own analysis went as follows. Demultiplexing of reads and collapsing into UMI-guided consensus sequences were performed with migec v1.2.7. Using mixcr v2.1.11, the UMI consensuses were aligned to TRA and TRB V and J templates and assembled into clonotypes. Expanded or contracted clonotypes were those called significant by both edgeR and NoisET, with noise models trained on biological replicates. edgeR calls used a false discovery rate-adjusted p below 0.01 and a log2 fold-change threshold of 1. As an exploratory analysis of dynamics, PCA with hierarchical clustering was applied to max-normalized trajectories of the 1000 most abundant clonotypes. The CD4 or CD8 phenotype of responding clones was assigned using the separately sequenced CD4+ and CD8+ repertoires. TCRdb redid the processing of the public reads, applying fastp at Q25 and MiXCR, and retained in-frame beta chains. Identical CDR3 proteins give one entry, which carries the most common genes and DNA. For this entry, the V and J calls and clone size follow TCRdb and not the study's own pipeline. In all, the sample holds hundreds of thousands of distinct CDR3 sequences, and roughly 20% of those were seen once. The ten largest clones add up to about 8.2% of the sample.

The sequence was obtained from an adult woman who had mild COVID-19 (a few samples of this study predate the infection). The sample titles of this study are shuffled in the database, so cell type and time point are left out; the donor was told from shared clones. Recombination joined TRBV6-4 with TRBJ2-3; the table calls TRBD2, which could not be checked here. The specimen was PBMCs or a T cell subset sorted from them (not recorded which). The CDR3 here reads CARLDVLAGRGGG.